These 27 T cell receptor beta chains came from one sample sequenced in a study of control samples from healthy donors and cancer patients. Produced via immunoSEQ multiplex PCR; TCRdb's table is partial and in-frame only. The repertoire holds approximately 150,000 clones, more than 80% seen once, with approximately 7% in the top ten. Specimen: blood. The origin of the receptors is a man aged 18 to 30 in good health.

V usage is TRBV7-9 and J usage is TRBJ2-5; D possibly corresponds to TRBD2 (6 bases). The V gene lost 5 bases and the J gene lost 4 bases, with 17 bases spanning the gap. Germline CDR1 is SEHNR and CDR2 is FQNEAQ (reference sequence). This CDR3 has 15 amino acids. Here the CDR3 DNA reads TGTGCCAGCAGCCACCAGCGTTGGGGAGGAGAGACCCAGTACTTC. Residues: CASSHQRWGGETQYF.

This chain links TRBV11-2 with TRBJ2-7; D gene uncertain. In germline, CDR1 is SGHAT, CDR2 FQNNGV. The CDR3 is 13 amino acids. Trimming removed 4 bases at V and 2 bases at J, with 9 bases between. This CDR3 is CASSSALAYEQYF. CDR3 sequence (DNA): TGTGCCAGCAGCTCAGCCTTAGCCTACGAGCAGTACTTC.

Only one count was recorded for this clone. The CDR3 reads CASSQERRIPYGYTF. Written as DNA, the CDR3 is TGTGCCAGCAGCCAAGAAAGACGGATTCCCTATGGCTACACCTTC. The V gene is TRBV3-1 (or the pseudogene TRBV3-2), the J gene TRBJ1-2, with no clear D. CDR1 and CDR2 (germline): LGHDT, YNNKEL (reference sequence). There are 15 residues in the CDR3. V lost 0 bases to trimming and J lost 4 bases, with 12 bases between them.

V gene TRBV9 combines with J gene TRBJ2-6, with 7 bases aligning to TRBD1. The germline V gene encodes CDR1 SGDLS and CDR2 YYNGEE. V gave up 0 bases and J gave up 0 bases; unmatched junction bases: 6. The CDR3 is made up of 18 amino acids. Here the CDR3 reads CASSVGGQVGSGANVLTF. For the CDR3, the DNA is TGTGCCAGCAGCGTAGGCGGACAGGTTGGCTCTGGGGCCAACGTCCTGACTTTC.

The chain has TRBV12-3 or TRBV12-4 and TRBJ1-4, with D unclear. This CDR3 region has 13 residues. Between the trimmed V and J ends, which lost 5 bases and 0 bases, there was a span of 4 bases. Here the CDR3 DNA reads TGTGCCAGCAGTAGAGCAACTAATGAAAAACTGTTTTTT. Encoded protein: CASSRATNEKLFF.

The chain has TRBV28 and TRBJ2-7, with 10 bases fitting TRBD1. Germline V gives CDR1 MDHEN, CDR2 SYDVKM. V lost 4 bases to trimming and J lost 2 bases; unmatched junction nucleotides: 5. The CDR3 has 15 amino acids. The CDR3 here is CASSSDRGRPYEQYF. CDR3 nucleotide sequence: TGTGCCAGCAGTTCTGACAGGGGGCGACCCTACGAGCAGTACTTC.

The rearrangement links TRBV5-1 to TRBJ2-5; TRBD1 matches 10 bases. The CDR3 is made up of 16 amino acids. V shed 4 bases, J shed 5 bases, and the junction held 11 bases outside the gene matches. Germline lookup yields CDR1 SGHRS and CDR2 YFSETQ. CDR3 nucleotides: TGCGCCAGCAGCGGGACAGGGGCAGGTTATTTGGAGACCCAGTACTTC. It codes for CASSGTGAGYLETQYF.

This rearrangement joins TRBV10-2 to TRBJ1-4; D ambiguous. The V gene lost 4 bases and the J gene lost 4 bases, with 7 bases spanning the gap. CDR3 length: 13 amino acids. Germline CDR1 is WSHSY and CDR2 is SAAADI. This CDR3 reads CASSVGINEKLFF. The DNA of the CDR3 is TGCGCCAGCAGTGTGGGGATTAATGAAAAACTGTTTTTT.

This chain connects TRBV2 to TRBJ1-6; D might be TRBD1 (6 bases). The V and J ends lost 6 bases and 13 bases respectively, with 16 bases between them. Germline assignment: CDR1 SNHLY and CDR2 FYNNEI. The CDR3 runs to 13 residues. As DNA, the CDR3 is TGTGCCAGCAGCCCAGAGGGGGGGCTGCCCCTCCACTTT. Protein product: CASSPEGGLPLHF.

V usage is TRBV5-1 and J usage is TRBJ2-5; TRBD1 aligns across 8 bases. The CDR3 runs to 17 residues. Trimming took 0 bases from V and 5 from J; bases not matched to a gene: 12. Germline V lookup: CDR1 SGHRS, CDR2 YFSETQ. The CDR3 region has the DNA TGCGCCAGCAGCTTGGAGACAGGGGTTTTGAACGGGGAGACCCAGTACTTC. Translating gives CASSLETGVLNGETQYF.

This sequence joins TRBV10-3 and TRBJ1-1; 8 bases are a match to TRBD1. Germline CDR1 ENHRY, CDR2 SYGVKD. This CDR3 region has 14 residues. Losses at the gene ends were 4 bases for V and 5 bases for J; bases not matched to a gene: 6. In nucleotides, the CDR3 is TGTGCCATCAGTGTTGATGACAGGGGAACTGAAGCTTTCTTT. Its translation is CAISVDDRGTEAFF.

The chain has TRBV28 and TRBJ1-5, with 12 bases aligning to TRBD1. The CDR3 sequence is 16 residues long. The junction had 3 bases not matched to a gene; V was cut back by 5 bases and J by 1 base. Germline V lookup: CDR1 MDHEN, CDR2 SYDVKM. The CDR3 is CASSGTGGVSNQPQHF. For the CDR3, the DNA is TGTGCCAGCAGTGGGACAGGGGGCGTCAGCAATCAGCCCCAGCATTTT.

CDR3 protein: CASSAVVQDTEAFF. CDR3 DNA sequence: TGTGCCAGCAGTGCAGTGGTTCAAGATACTGAAGCTTTCTTT. V and J are TRBV2 and TRBJ1-1, with D unresolved. The CDR3 is made up of 14 amino acids. The V and J ends lost 4 bases and 5 bases respectively, with 14 bases between them. Germline CDR1 and CDR2: SNHLY and FYNNEI.

The V call is TRBV19, the J call TRBJ1-4; D gene unclear. V dropped 3 bases and J dropped 0 bases, with 5 bases sitting between them. The CDR3 is made up of 14 amino acids. Germline lookup yields CDR1 LNHDA and CDR2 SQIVND (reference sequence). In DNA, the CDR3 is TGTGCCAGTAGTATGGGAACAACTAATGAAAAACTGTTTTTT. Its protein product is CASSMGTTNEKLFF. The whole variable domain, remainder taken from reference TRBV19 and TRBJ1-4, is DGGITQSPKYLFRKEGQNVTLSCEQNLNHDAMYWYRQDPGQGLRLIYYSQIVNDFQKGDIAEGYSVSREKKESFPLTVTSAQKNPTAFYLCASSMGTTNEKLFFGSGTQLSVL.

The chain is built from TRBV27 and TRBJ2-1; D gene ambiguous. Per the germline V gene, CDR1 is MNHEY and CDR2 is SMNVEV (reference sequence). V shed 3 bases and J shed 10 bases, with 10 bases lying between them. CDR3 length: 12 amino acids. In nucleotides, the CDR3 is TGTGCCAGCAGTTTTACGGCCGGGGAGCAGTTCTTC. This gives the protein CASSFTAGEQFF.

This sequence joins TRBV12-3 or TRBV12-4 and TRBJ1-1; D uncertain. The CDR3 consists of 11 residues. With 6 bases removed from V and 11 bases from J, the gap between germline ends came to 13 bases. The chain's CDR3 is CASSPAFEAFF. As DNA, the CDR3 is TGTGCCAGCAGCCCAGCCTTTGAGGCTTTCTTT.

This chain joins TRBV6-4 and TRBJ2-7, with D perhaps being TRBD1 or TRBD2 (6 bases each). The V end was cut by 3 bases, the J end by 4 bases, with 19 bases between. This CDR3 spans 16 amino acids. Germline V gene lookup returns CDR1 MRHNA and CDR2 SNTAGT. As DNA, the CDR3 is TGTGCCAGCAGTGAACACGCGGTTGAGGGGGGATACGAGCAGTACTTC. Residues: CASSEHAVEGGYEQYF.

The table lists this clone with a few counts. V is TRBV4-1 and J is TRBJ2-7, with D hard to call. There are 14 residues in the CDR3. Germline lookup yields CDR1 MGHRA and CDR2 YSYEKL. Trimming took off 0 bases at V and 0 bases at J, with 6 bases between the two ends. The CDR3 loop reads CASSQEPPSYEQYF. The CDR3 DNA reads TGCGCCAGCAGCCAAGAACCACCCTCCTACGAGCAGTACTTC.

The CDR3, as DNA: TGTGCCAGCAGTTTCCCCGGGGCTGGAGCTTTCTTT. It translates to CASSFPGAGAFF. The J gene is TRBJ1-1, the V gene TRBV12-3 or TRBV12-4, with D perhaps matching TRBD1 (5 bases). V lost 3 bases to trimming and J lost 10 bases, with 12 bases between them. The CDR3 covers 12 residues.

The chain combines TRBV6-2 or TRBV6-3 with TRBJ2-7; D gene unclear. Germline CDR1 and CDR2: MNHEY and SVGEGT. The CDR3 length is 13 residues. V was shortened by 5 bases and J by 2 bases, with 10 bases between the two germline ends. The CDR3 nucleotides are TGTGCCAGCAGTACTCCTAACACCTACGAGCAGTACTTC. Encoded protein: CASSTPNTYEQYF.

The rearrangement uses TRBV7-8 and TRBJ2-6, with TRBD2 matching 8 bases. Germline values: CDR1 SGHVS, CDR2 FQNEAQ. This CDR3 contains 24 residues. V shed 5 bases and J 4 bases; nucleotides not matched to a gene: 31. The chain's CDR3 is CASSPGGGPAIPKNALVGANVLTF. In DNA, the CDR3 is TGTGCCAGCAGCCCCGGGGGGGGGCCCGCCATCCCGAAAAATGCTCTGGTAGGGGCCAACGTCCTGACTTTC. The entire variable domain, with the rest obtained from reference TRBV7-8 and TRBJ2-6, is as follows: GAGVSQSPRYKVAKRGQDVALRCDPISGHVSLFWYQQALGQGPEFLTYFQNEAQLDKSGLPSDRFFAERPEGSVSTLKIQRTQQEDSAVYLCASSPGGGPAIPKNALVGANVLTFGAGSRLTVL.

The V gene is TRBV27, the J gene TRBJ1-2; D is uncertain. The V gene lost 2 bases and the J gene lost 14 bases, with 12 bases spanning the gap. There are 11 residues in the CDR3. Germline assignment: CDR1 MNHEY and CDR2 SMNVEV (reference sequence). The CDR3 DNA reads as TGTGCCAGCAGTTTAGGCCAGTGGTGGACCTTC. It translates to CASSLGQWWTF.

The CDR3 nucleotides read TGTGCCAGCAGTGAAGATGGGTTTAGGTCTCAGCCCCAGCATTTT. This sequence encodes CASSEDGFRSQPQHF. The chain combines TRBV2 with TRBJ1-5; the D is unclear. Trimming took off 1 base at V and 6 bases at J, with 13 bases between the two ends. This CDR3 has 15 residues. Germline CDR1 reads SNHLY; CDR2 reads FYNNEI.

The J gene is TRBJ2-3, the V gene TRBV28; D might be TRBD2 (6 bases). Trimming removed 1 base from V and 5 bases from J, with 13 bases in between. The germline gives CDR1 MDHEN, CDR2 SYDVKM. This CDR3 is 15 amino acids long. CDR3 protein: CASSLSVSGRDTQYF. CDR3 sequence (DNA): TGTGCCAGCAGTTTATCGGTTAGCGGCCGAGATACGCAGTATTTT.

This chain uses TRBV5-1 with TRBJ2-7, with 9 bases identical to TRBD1. The V gene's germline CDR1 is SGHRS and CDR2 YFSETQ. Trimming took 0 bases from V and 5 from J; bases not matched to a gene: 3. This CDR3 is built from 14 residues. CDR3 residues: CASSLGQGGDEQYF. The CDR3 nucleotides read TGCGCCAGCAGCTTGGGACAGGGGGGCGACGAGCAGTACTTC.

In regard to this clone: The sample carries other DNA sequences with the same CDR3. CDR3 nucleotides: TGTGCCAGCAGGCAGGGGGATCAGCCCCAGCATTTT. Translation: CASRQGDQPQHF. The genes are TRBV6-5 and TRBJ1-5; TRBD1 matches 7 bases. J lost 5 bases, V lost 6 bases, and 1 base had no gene match. CDR1 and CDR2 (germline): MNHEY, SVGAGI. CDR3 size: 12 residues.

The chain is built from TRBV9 and TRBJ1-3, with 9 bases that match TRBD1. The V and J ends lost 2 bases and 4 bases, in that order; junction bases with no gene match: 4. This CDR3 is 15 amino acids long. Germline CDR1 and CDR2: SGDLS and YYNGEE. Here the CDR3 DNA reads TGTGCCAGCAGCGTGACAGGGGGACTCGGAAACACCATATATTTT. Its translation: CASSVTGGLGNTIYF.